A single sample gave rise to the 15 T cell receptor beta chains below, sequenced in a study of neurological immune-mediated disorders (dated by TCRdb to the late 2010s). Library preparation employed 5' RACE. Sequencing used an Illumina HiSeq 2500. TCRdb trimmed the raw reads at Q25, called clones with MiXCR and kept productive beta chains. One record per CDR3 amino acid sequence lists the most common genes and DNA. The sample table records 20,000 or so distinct CDR3 sequences; roughly 13% of these occur just once. The ten largest clones take up 16% of the sample. The sample was PBMCs. These TCRs come from a woman aged 40-49 years with HTLV-1-associated myelopathy (HAM/TSP).

In this sample, this clonotype turned up many times. The V call is TRBV5-1, the J call TRBJ1-4; tentative D call: TRBD1 (6 bases). V was pared by 1 base and J by 7 bases, with 14 bases between. The CDR3 has 15 residues. Germline V gene data show CDR1 as SGHRS and CDR2 as YFSETQ. CDR3 in amino acids: CASSLLGAQGEKLFF. CDR3 nucleotide sequence: TGCGCCAGCAGCTTGTTGGGGGCGCAGGGTGAAAAACTGTTTTTT.

This chain uses TRBV29-1 with TRBJ1-2; 11 bases map to TRBD1. The CDR3 sequence is 14 residues long. Trimming cost V 4 bases and J 8 bases; bases outside gene matches: 9. Germline V gives CDR1 SQVTM, CDR2 ANQGSEA. Here the CDR3 reads CSVGTGGSSAGYTF. For the CDR3, the DNA is TGCAGCGTTGGGACAGGGGGCAGTTCAGCGGGCTACACCTTC.

This clonotype came up many times. V gene TRBV6-5 combines with J gene TRBJ2-2, with 7 bases matching TRBD2. The V gene's germline CDR1 is MNHEY and CDR2 SVGAGI. The CDR3 length is 15 residues. The trim removed 5 bases at V and 1 base at J, leaving 4 bases unmatched. The CDR3 DNA sequence: TGTGCCAGCAGTGCAGGACTAGAGAACACCGGGGAGCTGTTTTTT. The encoded protein is CASSAGLENTGELFF.

This clonotype showed up just once. This sequence joins TRBV7-9 and TRBJ2-1; D gene ambiguous. The CDR3 runs to 11 residues. V lost 3 bases and J 8 bases, leaving 5 bases between the germline ends. CDR1 is SEHNR, CDR2 FQNEAQ, per germline (reference sequence). The CDR3 loop reads CASSLDDEQFF. The CDR3 bases are TGTGCCAGCAGCTTGGACGATGAGCAGTTCTTC.

This clonotype is labeled medium-sized. This sequence joins TRBV29-1 and TRBJ2-3; a weak D match, TRBD1 (6 bases). The CDR3 contains 14 residues. Germline CDR1 reads SQVTM; CDR2 reads ANQGSEA. Trimming cost V 6 bases and J 1 base, with 14 bases left between them. As DNA, the CDR3 is TGCAGCGTGGTGGACAGAAAAGGCACAGATACGCAGTATTTT. Protein sequence: CSVVDRKGTDTQYF.

This clonotype showed up many times. V gene TRBV9 combines with J gene TRBJ1-1; D is unresolved. Germline V gene lookup returns CDR1 SGDLS and CDR2 YYNGEE. The CDR3 loop spans 15 amino acids. V lost 0 bases to trimming and J lost 1 base, with 10 bases between them. Here the CDR3 DNA reads TGTGCCAGCAGCGTAGATGGAGGCGCGAACACTGAAGCTTTCTTT. Protein: CASSVDGGANTEAFF. Full variable domain (missing parts from reference TRBV9 and TRBJ1-1): DSGVTQTPKHLITATGQRVTLRCSPRSGDLSVYWYQQSLDQGLQFLIQYYNGEERAKGNILERFSAQQFPDLHSELNLSSLELGDSALYFCASSVDGGANTEAFFGQGTRLTVV.

This clonotype was recorded many times. The chain recombines TRBV20-1 with TRBJ2-7, with D perhaps matching TRBD2 (6 bases). V was pared by 3 bases and J by 2 bases, with 14 bases between. Germline V lookup: CDR1 DFQATT, CDR2 SNEGSKA (reference sequence). The CDR3 is made up of 14 amino acids. DNA for the CDR3: TGCAGTGCTAGGCCTACGGGACTGACCTACGAGCAGTACTTC. Amino acid sequence: CSARPTGLTYEQYF.

This clonotype was observed many times. This rearrangement joins TRBV7-2 to TRBJ2-1, with unresolved D. The germline gives CDR1 SGHTA, CDR2 FQGNSA. The CDR3 length is 13 residues. Trimming pared 5 bases from V and 5 bases from J, leaving 10 bases between. The CDR3 protein is CASSLARNNEQFF. The CDR3 nucleotides are TGTGCCAGCAGCCTGGCCAGGAACAATGAGCAGTTCTTC.

In this sample, this clonotype turned up many times. V usage is TRBV20-1 and J usage is TRBJ1-1; 11 nucleotides line up with TRBD1. The V gene's germline CDR1 is DFQATT and CDR2 SNEGSKA (reference sequence). This CDR3 spans 14 amino acids. V was pared by 5 bases and J by 4 bases, with 6 bases of the junction left unmatched. The CDR3 region has the DNA TGCAGTGCTGGACAGGGGGCGGAAAGCACTGAAGCTTTCTTT. Translated: CSAGQGAESTEAFF.

This clonotype was recorded a few times. The V gene is TRBV5-1, the J gene TRBJ2-4; no reliable D call. With 4 bases removed from V and 0 bases from J, the gap between germline ends came to 14 bases. There are 16 residues in the CDR3. Germline CDR1 reads SGHRS; CDR2 reads YFSETQ. Written as DNA, the CDR3 is TGCGCCAGCAGCCCAGCTGTTGGCCTAGCCAAAAACATTCAGTACTTC. Amino acid sequence: CASSPAVGLAKNIQYF. Variable domain in full (rest from reference TRBV5-1 and TRBJ2-4): KAGVTQTPRYLIKTRGQQVTLSCSPISGHRSVSWYQQTPGQGLQFLFEYFSETQRNKGNFPGRFSGRQFSNSRSEMNVSTLELGDSALYLCASSPAVGLAKNIQYFGAGTRLSVL.

This clonotype was seen more than once but under ten times. V and J are TRBV7-8 and TRBJ1-2; 7 bases match TRBD1. CDR1 is SGHVS, CDR2 FQNEAQ, per germline. The CDR3 totals 14 residues. V gave up 5 bases and J gave up 3 bases; unmatched junction bases: 6. The CDR3: CASSPTGTDYGYTF. For the CDR3, the DNA is TGTGCCAGCAGCCCGACAGGGACCGACTATGGCTACACCTTC.

This clonotype has at least ten counts. This chain connects TRBV5-1 to TRBJ2-1; 8 bases align to TRBD2. With V trimmed by 3 bases and J by 5 bases, 7 bases remained unmatched. This CDR3 region has 15 residues. The germline V gene encodes CDR1 SGHRS and CDR2 YFSETQ. For the CDR3, the DNA is TGCGCCAGCAGCTCCCATAGCGGGGAGAACAATGAGCAGTTCTTC. Translation gives CASSSHSGENNEQFF. Full variable domain (outside the CDR3, taken from reference TRBV5-1 and TRBJ2-1): KAGVTQTPRYLIKTRGQQVTLSCSPISGHRSVSWYQQTPGQGLQFLFEYFSETQRNKGNFPGRFSGRQFSNSRSEMNVSTLELGDSALYLCASSSHSGENNEQFFGPGTRLTVL.

The chain recombines TRBV5-1 with TRBJ2-5; maybe TRBD1 (7 bases). This CDR3 comprises 14 residues. V was pared by 1 base and J by 7 bases, with 14 bases between. Looked up from germline, CDR1 is SGHRS and CDR2 is YFSETQ. CDR3 protein: CASSLSRGAMTQYF. CDR3 nucleotides: TGCGCCAGCAGCTTGAGCAGGGGGGCGATGACCCAGTACTTC.

This clonotype was counted at least ten times. J is TRBJ1-1 and V is TRBV5-1; no clear D gene. Germline CDR1 reads SGHRS; CDR2 reads YFSETQ. This CDR3 contains 13 residues. V was pared by 2 bases and J by 4 bases, with 9 bases between. CDR3 protein: CASSFEGFTEAFF. DNA of the CDR3: TGCGCCAGCAGCTTTGAGGGATTCACTGAAGCTTTCTTT.

This clonotype was recorded many times. The rearrangement uses TRBV5-1 and TRBJ1-2; perhaps TRBD1 as D (5 bases). CDR3 length: 17 amino acids. In germline, CDR1 is SGHRS, CDR2 YFSETQ. Trimming took 0 bases from V and 0 from J, leaving 15 bases between them. This CDR3 is CASSLAPEDIANYGYTF. CDR3 coding DNA: TGCGCCAGCAGCTTGGCCCCGGAGGACATAGCTAACTATGGCTACACCTTC.